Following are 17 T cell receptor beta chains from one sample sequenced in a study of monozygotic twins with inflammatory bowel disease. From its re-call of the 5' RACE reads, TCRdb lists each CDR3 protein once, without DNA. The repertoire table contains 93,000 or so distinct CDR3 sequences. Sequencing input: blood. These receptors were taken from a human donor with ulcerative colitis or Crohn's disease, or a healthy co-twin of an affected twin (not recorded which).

CDR3 sequence reads: CASSLPGSYEQYF. The chain uses TRBV7-9 and TRBJ2-7; the TCRdb call, TRBD1, lacks DNA for checking. From germline, CDR1 is SEHNR and CDR2 FQNEAQ (reference sequence). CDR3 size: 13 residues.

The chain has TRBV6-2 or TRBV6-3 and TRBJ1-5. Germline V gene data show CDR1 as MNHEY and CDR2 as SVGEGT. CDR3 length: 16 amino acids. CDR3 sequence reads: CASSYGTTAGNQPQHF.

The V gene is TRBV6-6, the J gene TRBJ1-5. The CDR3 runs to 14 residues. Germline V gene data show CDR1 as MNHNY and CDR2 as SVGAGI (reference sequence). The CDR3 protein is CASTAGYSNQPQHF.

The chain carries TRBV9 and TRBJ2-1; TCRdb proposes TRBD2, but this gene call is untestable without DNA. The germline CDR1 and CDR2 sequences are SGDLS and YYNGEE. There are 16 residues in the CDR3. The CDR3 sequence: CASSVSAGASVNEQFF.

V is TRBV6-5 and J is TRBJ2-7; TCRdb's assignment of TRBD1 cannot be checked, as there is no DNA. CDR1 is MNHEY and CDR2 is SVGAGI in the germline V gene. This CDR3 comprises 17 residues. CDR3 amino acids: CASSYISGRSATHEQYF.

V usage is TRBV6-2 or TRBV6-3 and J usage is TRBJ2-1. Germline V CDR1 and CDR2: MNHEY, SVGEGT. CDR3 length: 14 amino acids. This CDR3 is CASSYMVGYNEQFF.

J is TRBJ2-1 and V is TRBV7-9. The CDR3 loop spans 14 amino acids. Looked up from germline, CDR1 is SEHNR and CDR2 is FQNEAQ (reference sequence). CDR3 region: CASSLRSSYNEQFF.

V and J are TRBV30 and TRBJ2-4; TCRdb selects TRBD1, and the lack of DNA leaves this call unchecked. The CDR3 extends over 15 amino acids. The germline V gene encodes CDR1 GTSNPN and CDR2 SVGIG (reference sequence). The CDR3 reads CAWSDLRRGADIQYF.

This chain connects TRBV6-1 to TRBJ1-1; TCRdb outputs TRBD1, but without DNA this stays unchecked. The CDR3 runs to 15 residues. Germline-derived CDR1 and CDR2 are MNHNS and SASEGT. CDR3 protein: CASSEARDRGREAFF.

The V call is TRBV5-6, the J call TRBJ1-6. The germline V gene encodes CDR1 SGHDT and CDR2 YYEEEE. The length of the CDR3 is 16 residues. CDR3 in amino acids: CASSLGGSNYNSPLHF.

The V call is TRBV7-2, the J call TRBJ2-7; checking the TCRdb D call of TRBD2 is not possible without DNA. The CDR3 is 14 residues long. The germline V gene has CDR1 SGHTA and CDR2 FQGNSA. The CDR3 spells CASSRGGSGREQYF.

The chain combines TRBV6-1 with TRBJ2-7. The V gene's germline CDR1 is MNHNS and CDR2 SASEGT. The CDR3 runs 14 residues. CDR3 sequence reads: CASSRYSAEYEQYF.

The CDR3 region is CASSPRVRRGYTF. The chain uses TRBV28 and TRBJ1-2. Germline lookup yields CDR1 MDHEN and CDR2 SYDVKM. The CDR3 consists of 13 residues.

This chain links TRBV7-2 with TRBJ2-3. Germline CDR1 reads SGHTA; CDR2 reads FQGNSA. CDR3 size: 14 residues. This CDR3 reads CASSLGLLTDTQYF.

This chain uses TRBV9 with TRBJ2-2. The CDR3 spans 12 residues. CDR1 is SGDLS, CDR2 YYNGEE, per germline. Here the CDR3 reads CASSPNPGELFF. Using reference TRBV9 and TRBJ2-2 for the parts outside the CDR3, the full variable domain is DSGVTQTPKHLITATGQRVTLRCSPRSGDLSVYWYQQSLDQGLQFLIQYYNGEERAKGNILERFSAQQFPDLHSELNLSSLELGDSALYFCASSPNPGELFFGEGSRLTVL.

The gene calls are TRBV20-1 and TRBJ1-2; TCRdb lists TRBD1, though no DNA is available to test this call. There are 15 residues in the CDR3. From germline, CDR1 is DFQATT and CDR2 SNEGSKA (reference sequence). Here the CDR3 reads CSAGTGTQILYGYTF.

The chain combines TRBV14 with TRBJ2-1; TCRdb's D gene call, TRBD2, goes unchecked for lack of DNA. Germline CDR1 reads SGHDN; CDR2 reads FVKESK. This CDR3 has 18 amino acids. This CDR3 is CASSQVGLAGGIDNEQFF.